This T cell receptor (beta chain) was identified during a study of control samples from healthy donors and cancer patients. Assay: immunoSEQ multiplex PCR; the TCRdb copy retains only in-frame clones and omits some. In the table there are about 20,000 clones, 83% of which are singletons. V lost 6 bases and J 8 bases, leaving 11 bases between the germline ends. From germline, CDR1 is LNHDA and CDR2 SQIVND (reference sequence). The CDR3 consists of 13 residues. The sequenced material came from PBMCs. The receptor was derived from a man aged 60 to 69 with head and neck cancer. The chain recombines TRBV19 with TRBJ1-6; D possibly corresponds to TRBD1 (5 bases). This CDR3 is CASRKGMDSPLHF. The CDR3 nucleotides are TGTGCCAGTAGGAAGGGGATGGATTCACCCCTCCACTTT.